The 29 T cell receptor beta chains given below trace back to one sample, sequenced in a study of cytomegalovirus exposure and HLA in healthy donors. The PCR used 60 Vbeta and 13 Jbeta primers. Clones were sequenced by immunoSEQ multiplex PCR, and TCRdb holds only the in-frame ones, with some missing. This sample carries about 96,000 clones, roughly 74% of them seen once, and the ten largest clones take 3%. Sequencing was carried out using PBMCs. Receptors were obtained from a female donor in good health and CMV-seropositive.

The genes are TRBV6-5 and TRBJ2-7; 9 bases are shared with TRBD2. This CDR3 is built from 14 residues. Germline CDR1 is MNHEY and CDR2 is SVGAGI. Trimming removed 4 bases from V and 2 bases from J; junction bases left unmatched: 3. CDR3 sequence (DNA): TGTGCCAGCAGTTTGGGACTAGCACCCTACGAGCAGTACTTC. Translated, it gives CASSLGLAPYEQYF.

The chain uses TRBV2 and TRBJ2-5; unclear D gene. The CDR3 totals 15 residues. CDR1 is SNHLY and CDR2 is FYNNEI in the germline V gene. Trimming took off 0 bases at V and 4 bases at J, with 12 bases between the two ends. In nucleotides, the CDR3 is TGTGCCAGCAGTGAAGCGCTTCACAACAGAGAGACCCAGTACTTC. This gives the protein CASSEALHNRETQYF. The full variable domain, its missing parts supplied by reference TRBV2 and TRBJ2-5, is EPEVTQTPSHQVTQMGQEVILRCVPISNHLYFYWYRQILGQKVEFLVSFYNNEISEKSEIFDDQFSVERPDGSNFTLKIRSTKLEDSAMYFCASSEALHNRETQYFGPGTRLLVL.

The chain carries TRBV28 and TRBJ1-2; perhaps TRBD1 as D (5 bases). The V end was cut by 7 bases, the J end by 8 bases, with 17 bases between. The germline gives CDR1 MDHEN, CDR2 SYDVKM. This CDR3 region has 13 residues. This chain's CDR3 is CASNLGARGGYTF. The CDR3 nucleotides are TGTGCCAGCAACCTTGGGGCGAGAGGCGGCTACACCTTC.

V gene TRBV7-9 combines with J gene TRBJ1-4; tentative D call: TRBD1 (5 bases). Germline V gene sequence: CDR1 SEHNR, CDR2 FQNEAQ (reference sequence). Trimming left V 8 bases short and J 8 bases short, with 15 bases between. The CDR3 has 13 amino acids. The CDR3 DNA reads TGTGCCAGCCTCGACAGTGATGTCGAAAAACTGTTTTTT. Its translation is CASLDSDVEKLFF.

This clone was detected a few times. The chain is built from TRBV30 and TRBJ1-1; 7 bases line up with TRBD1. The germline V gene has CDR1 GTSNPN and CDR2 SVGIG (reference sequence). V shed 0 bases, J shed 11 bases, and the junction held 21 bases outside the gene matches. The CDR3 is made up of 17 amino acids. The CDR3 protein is CAWSVLRRYGDSRFAFF. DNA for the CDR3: TGTGCCTGGAGTGTACTTAGACGATATGGGGACAGCCGGTTCGCTTTCTTT.

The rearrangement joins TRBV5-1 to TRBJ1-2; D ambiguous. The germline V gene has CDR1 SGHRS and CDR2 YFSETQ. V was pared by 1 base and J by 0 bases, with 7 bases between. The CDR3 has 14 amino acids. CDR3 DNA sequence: TGCGCCAGCAGCTTGTCAGGCCCTAACTATGGCTACACCTTC. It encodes CASSLSGPNYGYTF.

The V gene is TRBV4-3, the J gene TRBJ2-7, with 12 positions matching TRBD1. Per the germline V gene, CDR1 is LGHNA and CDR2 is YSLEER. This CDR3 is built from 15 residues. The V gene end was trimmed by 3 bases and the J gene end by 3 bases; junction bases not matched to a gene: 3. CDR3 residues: CASSQGQGAFYEQYF. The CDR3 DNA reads TGCGCCAGCAGCCAGGGACAGGGGGCTTTCTACGAGCAGTACTTC.

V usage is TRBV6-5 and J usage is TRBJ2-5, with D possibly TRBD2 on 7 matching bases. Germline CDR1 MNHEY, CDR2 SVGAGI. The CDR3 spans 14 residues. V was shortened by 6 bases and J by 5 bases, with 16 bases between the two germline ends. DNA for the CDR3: TGTGCCAGCAGGCCTAGGGGGGGGCTCGAGACCCAGTACTTC. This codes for CASRPRGGLETQYF.

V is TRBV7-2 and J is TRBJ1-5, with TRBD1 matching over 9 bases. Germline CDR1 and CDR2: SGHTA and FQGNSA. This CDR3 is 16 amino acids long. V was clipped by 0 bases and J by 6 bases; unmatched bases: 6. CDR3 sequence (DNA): TGTGCCAGCAGCTTAGCGGGACAGGGCGGCCCTCAGCCCCAGCATTTT. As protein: CASSLAGQGGPQPQHF.

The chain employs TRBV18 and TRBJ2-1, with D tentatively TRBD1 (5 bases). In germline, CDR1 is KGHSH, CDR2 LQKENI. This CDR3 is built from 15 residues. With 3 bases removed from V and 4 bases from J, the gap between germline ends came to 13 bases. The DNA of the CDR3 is TGTGCCAGCTCACCCCCGAAAGGGGCTTACAATGAGCAGTTCTTC. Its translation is CASSPPKGAYNEQFF.

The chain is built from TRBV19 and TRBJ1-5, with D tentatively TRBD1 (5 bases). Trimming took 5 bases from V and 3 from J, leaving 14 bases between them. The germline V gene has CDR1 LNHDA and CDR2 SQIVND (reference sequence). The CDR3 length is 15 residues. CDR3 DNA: TGTGCCAGTAGTCTAAGGGGCAACTACAATCAGCCCCAGCATTTT. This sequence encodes CASSLRGNYNQPQHF.

DNA of the CDR3: TGTGCCATCAGTGAGTCGAGACAGTATAGCAATCAGCCCCAGCATTTT. Translation: CAISESRQYSNQPQHF. The chain couples TRBV10-3 to TRBJ1-5; the D gene is possibly TRBD1 (5 bases). The CDR3 length is 16 residues. CDR1 ENHRY and CDR2 SYGVKD come from the germline V gene. The V end lost 0 bases, the J end lost 0 bases, and 9 bases lay between the germline ends.

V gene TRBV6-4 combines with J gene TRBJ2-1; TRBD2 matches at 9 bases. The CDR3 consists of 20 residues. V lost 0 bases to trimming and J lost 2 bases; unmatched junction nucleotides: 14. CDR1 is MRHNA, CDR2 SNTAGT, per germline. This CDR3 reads CASSDSREREEGKTYNEQFF. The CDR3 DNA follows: TGTGCCAGCAGTGACTCGAGGGAGCGGGAGGAAGGGAAGACCTACAATGAGCAGTTCTTC.

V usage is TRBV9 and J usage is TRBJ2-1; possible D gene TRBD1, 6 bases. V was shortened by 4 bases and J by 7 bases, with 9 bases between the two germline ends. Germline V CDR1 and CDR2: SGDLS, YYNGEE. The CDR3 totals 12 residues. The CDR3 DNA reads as TGTGCCAGCAGCCCAGGGGTAAATGAGCAGTTCTTC. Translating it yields CASSPGVNEQFF.

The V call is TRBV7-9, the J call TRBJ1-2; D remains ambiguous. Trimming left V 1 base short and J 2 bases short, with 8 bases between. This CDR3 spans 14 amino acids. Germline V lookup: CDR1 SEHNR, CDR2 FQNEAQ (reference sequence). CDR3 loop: CASSLEVENYGYTF. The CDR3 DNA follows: TGTGCCAGCAGCTTAGAAGTCGAGAACTATGGCTACACCTTC.

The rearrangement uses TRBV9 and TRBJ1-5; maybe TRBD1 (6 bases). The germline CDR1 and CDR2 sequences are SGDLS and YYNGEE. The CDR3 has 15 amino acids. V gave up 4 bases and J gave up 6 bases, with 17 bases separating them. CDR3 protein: CASSPREGVGQPQHF. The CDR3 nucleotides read TGTGCCAGCAGCCCCAGGGAGGGGGTCGGTCAGCCCCAGCATTTT.

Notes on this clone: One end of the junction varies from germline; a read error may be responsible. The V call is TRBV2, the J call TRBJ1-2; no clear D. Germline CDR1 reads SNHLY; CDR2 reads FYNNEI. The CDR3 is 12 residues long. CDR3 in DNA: TGTGCTAGCACGGGGAGGACGGGGGGCTACACCTTC. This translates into CASTGRTGGYTF.

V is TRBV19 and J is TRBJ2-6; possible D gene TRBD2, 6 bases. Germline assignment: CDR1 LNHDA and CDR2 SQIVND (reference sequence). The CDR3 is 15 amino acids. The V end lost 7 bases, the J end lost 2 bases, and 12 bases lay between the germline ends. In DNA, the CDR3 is TGTGCCAGTAAGGAGGGAGCTCCTGGGGCCAACGTCCTGACTTTC. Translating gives CASKEGAPGANVLTF.

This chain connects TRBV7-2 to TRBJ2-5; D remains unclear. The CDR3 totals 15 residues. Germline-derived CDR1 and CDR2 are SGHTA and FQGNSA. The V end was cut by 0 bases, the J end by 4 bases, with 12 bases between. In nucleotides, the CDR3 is TGTGCCAGCAGCTTAGCGTACCCCCCGGGAGAGACCCAGTACTTC. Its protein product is CASSLAYPPGETQYF.

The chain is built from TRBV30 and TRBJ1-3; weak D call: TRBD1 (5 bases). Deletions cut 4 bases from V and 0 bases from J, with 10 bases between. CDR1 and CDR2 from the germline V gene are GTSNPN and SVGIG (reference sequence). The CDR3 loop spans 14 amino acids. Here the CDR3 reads CAWTTGLSGNTIYF. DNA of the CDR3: TGTGCCTGGACCACGGGACTCTCTGGAAACACCATATATTTT.

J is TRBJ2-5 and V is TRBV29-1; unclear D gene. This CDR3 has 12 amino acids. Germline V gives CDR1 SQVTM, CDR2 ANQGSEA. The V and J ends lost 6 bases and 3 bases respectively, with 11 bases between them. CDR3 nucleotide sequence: TGCAGCGTATCCCCGGGTGAAGAGACCCAGTACTTC. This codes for CSVSPGEETQYF.

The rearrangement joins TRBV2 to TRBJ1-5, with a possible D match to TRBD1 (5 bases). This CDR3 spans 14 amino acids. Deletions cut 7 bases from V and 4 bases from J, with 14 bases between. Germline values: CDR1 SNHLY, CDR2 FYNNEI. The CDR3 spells CASTRGEKNQPQHF. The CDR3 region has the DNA TGTGCCAGCACGCGGGGGGAGAAAAATCAGCCCCAGCATTTT. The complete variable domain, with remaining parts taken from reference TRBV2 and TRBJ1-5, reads EPEVTQTPSHQVTQMGQEVILRCVPISNHLYFYWYRQILGQKVEFLVSFYNNEISEKSEIFDDQFSVERPDGSNFTLKIRSTKLEDSAMYFCASTRGEKNQPQHFGDGTRLSIL.

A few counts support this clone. The CDR3 DNA is TGTGCCAGCAGAGGGTACAGGGGGAATGAAAAACTGTTTTTT. This codes for CASRGYRGNEKLFF. The chain joins TRBV6-1 to TRBJ1-4, with 8 bases lining up with TRBD1. The CDR3 runs 14 residues. Germline V gene data show CDR1 as MNHNS and CDR2 as SASEGT. With V trimmed by 6 bases and J by 5 bases, 5 bases remained unmatched.

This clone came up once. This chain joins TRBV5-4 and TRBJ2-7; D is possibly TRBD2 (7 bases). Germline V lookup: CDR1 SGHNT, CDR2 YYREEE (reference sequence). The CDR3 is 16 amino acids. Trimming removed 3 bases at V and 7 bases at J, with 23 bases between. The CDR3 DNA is TGTGCCAGCAGCTCACCCCAAGGGGAGGGGGAGAGGGAGCAGTACTTC. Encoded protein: CASSSPQGEGEREQYF.

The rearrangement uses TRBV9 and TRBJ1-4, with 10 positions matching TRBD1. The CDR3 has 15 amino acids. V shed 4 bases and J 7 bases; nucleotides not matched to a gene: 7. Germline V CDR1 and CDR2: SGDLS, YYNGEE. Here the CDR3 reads CASSFDRGRGEKLFF. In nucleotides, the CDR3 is TGTGCCAGCAGCTTTGACAGGGGGCGCGGTGAAAAACTGTTTTTT.

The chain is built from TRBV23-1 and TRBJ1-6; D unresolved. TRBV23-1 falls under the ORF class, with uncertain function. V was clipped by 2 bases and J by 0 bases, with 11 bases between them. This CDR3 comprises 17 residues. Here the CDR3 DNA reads TGCGCCAGCAGTCAAAGAATATCCAGCTCCTATAATTCACCCCTCCACTTT. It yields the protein CASSQRISSSYNSPLHF.

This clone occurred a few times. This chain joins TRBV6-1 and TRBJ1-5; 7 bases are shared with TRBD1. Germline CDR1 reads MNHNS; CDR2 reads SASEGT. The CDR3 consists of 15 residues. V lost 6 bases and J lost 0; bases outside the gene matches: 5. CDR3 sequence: CASSVQGNSNQPQHF. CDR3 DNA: TGTGCCAGCAGCGTACAGGGGAATAGCAATCAGCCCCAGCATTTT.

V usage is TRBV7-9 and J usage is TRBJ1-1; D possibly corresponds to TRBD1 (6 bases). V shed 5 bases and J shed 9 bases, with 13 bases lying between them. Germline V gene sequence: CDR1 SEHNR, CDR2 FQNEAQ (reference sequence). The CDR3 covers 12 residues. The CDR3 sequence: CASSPEDRQAFF. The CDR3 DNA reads TGTGCCAGCAGCCCAGAGGACAGACAAGCTTTCTTT.

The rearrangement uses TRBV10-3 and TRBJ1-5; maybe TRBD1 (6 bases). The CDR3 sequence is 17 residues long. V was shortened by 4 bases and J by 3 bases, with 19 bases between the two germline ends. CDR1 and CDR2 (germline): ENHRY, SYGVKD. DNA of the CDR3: TGTGCCATCAGTGCCCACCCGACAGGAGAAGTCAATCAGCCCCAGCATTTT. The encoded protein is CAISAHPTGEVNQPQHF.